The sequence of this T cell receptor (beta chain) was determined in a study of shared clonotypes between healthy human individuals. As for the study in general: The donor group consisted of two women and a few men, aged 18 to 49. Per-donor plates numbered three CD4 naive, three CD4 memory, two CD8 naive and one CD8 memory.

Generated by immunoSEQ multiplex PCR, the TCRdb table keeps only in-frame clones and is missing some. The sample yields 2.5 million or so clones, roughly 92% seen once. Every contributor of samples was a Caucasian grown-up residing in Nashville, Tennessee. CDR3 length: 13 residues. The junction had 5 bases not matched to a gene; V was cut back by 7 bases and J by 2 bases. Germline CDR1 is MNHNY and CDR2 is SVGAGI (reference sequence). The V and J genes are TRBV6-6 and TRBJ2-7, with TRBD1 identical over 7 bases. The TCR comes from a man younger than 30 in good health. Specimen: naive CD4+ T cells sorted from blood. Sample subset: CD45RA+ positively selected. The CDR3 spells CASTYRGPYEQYF. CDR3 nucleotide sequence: TGTGCCAGCACCTACAGGGGTCCCTACGAGCAGTACTTC.